This is a list of T cell receptor beta chains from one sample in a study of CD8+CD57+ T cells in acquired aplastic anemia. TCRdb re-called the reads through MiXCR, storing one row per CDR3 protein. This repertoire shows hundreds of thousands of distinct CDR3 sequences, less than 35% found once; its top ten account for around 0.82%. Sequencing input: sorted CD4+, CD8+, or CD8+CD57+ T cells (not recorded which) from PBMCs. The receptor source for this set is a human donor with aplastic anemia. The CDR3 runs from the conserved cysteine through the conserved F or W. A D gene is named only where the DNA matches it firmly. Clone size, where shown, is once, few, many, or a class for clones that have expanded.

TRBJ1-6 - TRBV6-5 few CASSYSRISQNSPLHF TGTGCCAGCAGTTACTCGAGAATCTCGCAGAATTCACCCCTCCACTTT
TRBJ2-7 - TRBV10-3 - CASSVLWGIEQYF TGTGCCAGCAGTGTACTGTGGGGCATCGAGCAGTACTTC
TRBJ2-7 TRBD2 TRBV29-1 many CSAETSGIYEQYF TGCAGCGCGGAGACTAGCGGGATTTACGAGCAGTACTTC
TRBJ1-4 - TRBV20-1 few CSAPSGGLEKLFF TGCAGTGCTCCGTCCGGGGGGCTTGAAAAACTGTTTTTT
TRBJ1-2 TRBD1 TRBV20-1 many CSARRGGQASYGYTF TGCAGTGCTCGCCGGGGGGGACAGGCGAGCTATGGCTACACCTTC
TRBJ1-2 - TRBV2 - CASGRNWDGDGYTF TGTGCCAGCGGAAGAAATTGGGACGGAGATGGCTACACCTTC
TRBJ1-2 TRBD1 TRBV28 few CASSVRDRPRYTF TGTGCCAGCAGTGTCCGGGACAGACCTCGCTACACCTTC
TRBJ1-2 TRBD1 TRBV10-3 few CAISGTGGYGYTF TGTGCCATCAGTGGTACAGGGGGCTATGGCTACACCTTC
TRBJ1-1 - TRBV29-1 many CSVTQGNTEAFF TGCAGCGTAACACAGGGGAACACTGAAGCTTTCTTT
TRBJ1-2 - TRBV13 many CASSLGRGYTF TGTGCCAGCAGCTTGGGTCGTGGCTACACCTTC
TRBJ2-7 - TRBV10-3 - CAISESRGEGEQYF TGTGCCATCAGTGAGTCGAGGGGTGAAGGTGAGCAGTACTTC
TRBJ2-7 TRBD1 TRBV7-2 - CASSLVGGTNSYEQYF TGTGCCAGCAGCTTAGTAGGGGGCACCAACTCCTACGAGCAGTACTTC
TRBJ2-1 - TRBV7-2 - CASSLVGVDEQFF TGTGCCAGCAGCTTAGTAGGGGTCGATGAGCAGTTCTTC
TRBJ2-5 - TRBV6-6 - CASSFGGIQETQYF TGTGCCAGCAGTTTTGGAGGGATACAAGAGACCCAGTACTTC
TRBJ2-7 - TRBV11-2 once CASSLVRFAYEQYF TGTGCCAGCAGCTTAGTGAGGTTCGCCTACGAGCAGTACTTC
TRBJ1-2 - TRBV4-3 few CASSQDGKGVNYGYTF TGCGCCAGCAGCCAAGACGGGAAGGGGGTCAACTATGGCTACACCTTC
TRBJ2-1 TRBD2 TRBV2 many CASGGGAYNEQFF TGTGCCAGCGGGGGGGGGGCCTACAATGAGCAGTTCTTC
TRBJ2-3 - TRBV24-1 - CATSEDRYTDTQYF TGTGCCACCAGTGAGGACAGATACACAGATACGCAGTATTTT
TRBJ1-3 - TRBV4-1 few CASSYDQGSGNTIYF TGCGCCAGCAGCTACGATCAGGGTTCTGGAAACACCATATATTTT
TRBJ1-2 - TRBV30 many CAWRQGYGYTF TGTGCCTGGAGACAGGGCTATGGCTACACCTTC
TRBJ2-5 - TRBV12-3/TRBV12-4 many CASSLLGETQYF TGTGCCAGCAGCTTACTCGGGGAGACCCAGTACTTC
TRBJ1-2 TRBD1 TRBV5-1 - CASSGDRVVGYTF TGCGCCAGCAGCGGGGACAGGGTGGTGGGCTACACCTTC
TRBJ1-2 TRBD1 TRBV2 - CASKGQKYGYTF TGTGCCAGCAAGGGACAGAAATATGGCTACACCTTC
TRBJ1-2 - TRBV18 - CASSPPAGDYGYTF TGTGCCAGCTCACCACCGGCAGGGGACTATGGCTACACCTTC
TRBJ1-4 - TRBV2 many CASSQDRLGEKLFF TGTGCCAGCAGTCAAGACAGGCTAGGGGAAAAACTGTTTTTT
TRBJ2-7 - TRBV7-8 many CASSLGDAKYEQYF TGTGCCAGCAGCTTAGGGGACGCCAAGTACGAGCAGTACTTC
TRBJ1-1 TRBD1 TRBV11-3 - CASSSPRDRGLNTEAFF TGTGCCAGCAGCTCTCCCCGGGACAGGGGGCTTAACACTGAAGCTTTCTTT
TRBJ1-3 TRBD1 TRBV20-1 few CSADTGGSGNTIYF TGCAGTGCTGACACAGGGGGCTCTGGAAACACCATATATTTT
TRBJ2-7 TRBD1 TRBV15 - CATSRDRGLNGNYEQYF TGTGCCACCAGCAGAGACAGGGGGCTGAATGGGAACTACGAGCAGTACTTC
TRBJ1-2 TRBD1 TRBV10-3 - CASSSNRGNYGYTF TGTGCCAGCAGTTCCAACAGGGGTAACTATGGCTACACCTTC
TRBJ2-1 TRBD1 TRBV29-1 - CSVEGELAGGDEQFF TGCAGCGTTGAAGGTGAATTGGCAGGGGGCGATGAGCAGTTCTTC
TRBJ1-5 - TRBV4-3 many CASSQEPSQPQHF TGCGCCAGCAGCCAAGAACCCTCTCAGCCCCAGCATTTT
TRBJ2-5 - TRBV7-2 - CASSWAAAEAGTQYF TGTGCCAGCAGCTGGGCGGCGGCAGAAGCTGGGACCCAGTACTTC
TRBJ1-3 - TRBV10-3 many CAISDSGNTIYF TGTGCCATCAGTGACTCTGGAAACACCATATATTTT
TRBJ2-7 TRBD1 TRBV5-4 few CASSLPGTGAYEQYF TGTGCCAGCAGCCTCCCTGGGACAGGGGCCTACGAGCAGTACTTC
TRBJ1-1 - TRBV4-1 - CASSQAGREAFF TGCGCCAGCAGCCAAGCAGGGCGTGAAGCTTTCTTT
TRBJ1-2 TRBD1 TRBV29-1 once CSSPGTGIYGYTF TGCAGCTCCCCCGGGACAGGCATCTATGGCTACACCTTC
TRBJ2-7 - TRBV11-1 few CASSLANVNNLYEQYF TGTGCCAGCAGCTTAGCGAATGTAAACAACCTCTACGAGCAGTACTTC
TRBJ2-6 - TRBV14 many CASSQMTGANVLTF TGTGCCAGCAGCCAAATGACTGGGGCCAACGTCCTGACTTTC
TRBJ2-7 - TRBV5-5 - CASSWGLETSYEQYF TGTGCCAGCAGCTGGGGACTGGAAACATCCTACGAGCAGTACTTC
TRBJ1-1 TRBD1 TRBV5-6 - CASTPFDRVVTEAFF TGTGCCAGCACGCCGTTCGACAGGGTAGTCACTGAAGCTTTCTTT
TRBJ2-6 - TRBV7-9 - CASSLERADVLTF TGTGCCAGCAGCTTAGAGAGGGCCGACGTCCTGACTTTC
TRBJ2-3 - TRBV15 many CATSREYGDTQYF TGTGCCACCAGCAGAGAATACGGAGATACGCAGTATTTT
TRBJ1-1 - TRBV20-1 few CSAAWGGSTEAFF TGCAGTGCTGCATGGGGGGGCTCCACTGAAGCTTTCTTT
TRBJ2-7 - TRBV5-5 many CASSLAAGDSYEQYF TGTGCCAGCAGCTTGGCGGCAGGTGATTCCTACGAGCAGTACTTC
TRBJ2-7 - TRBV7-2 few CASSQLIGQGNEQYF TGTGCCAGCAGCCAACTAATAGGGCAGGGAAACGAGCAGTACTTC
TRBJ1-5 - TRBV5-6 few CASSFRDPGQPQHF TGTGCCAGCAGCTTCCGGGACCCAGGGCAGCCCCAGCATTTT
TRBJ1-2 TRBD1 TRBV10-3 - CAISSTGDYGYTF TGTGCCATCAGTTCTACAGGGGACTATGGCTACACCTTC
TRBJ1-1 - TRBV7-3 - CASSETENTEAFF TGTGCCAGCAGTGAGACGGAGAACACTGAAGCTTTCTTT
TRBJ1-5 - TRBV20-1 few CSARAIGSGNQPQHF TGCAGTGCTAGAGCAATCGGTTCCGGCAATCAGCCCCAGCATTTT
TRBJ2-2 - TRBV11-1 few CASRYPTKTLFVTGELFF TGTGCCAGCAGGTATCCCACGAAGACACTTTTTGTCACCGGGGAGCTGTTTTTT